Listed below are T cell receptor beta chains from one sample, sequenced in a study of T cells in Graves' hyperthyroidism and ophthalmopathy. TCRdb reprocessed the multiplex PCR reads with MiXCR, giving one entry per CDR3 protein. Of hundreds of thousands of distinct CDR3 sequences in the sample, roughly 40% were seen once. The material sequenced was blood. These receptors all come from a man between 18 and 29 years old with Graves' hyperthyroidism. CDR3s include the opening cysteine and the closing phenylalanine or tryptophan.

V	J	CDR3
TRBV2	TRBJ1-5	CASSGQPNQPQHF
TRBV5-6	TRBJ2-2	CASSWQRSAGELFF
TRBV29-1	TRBJ1-5	CSVGDGQYSNQPQHF
TRBV3-1	TRBJ1-5	CASSQGAGTNQPQHF
TRBV12-3/TRBV12-4	TRBJ1-2	CASSFRDPRAYGYTF
TRBV12-3/TRBV12-4	TRBJ1-5	CASSLRQLGQPQHF
TRBV4-1	TRBJ1-6	CASSQDVGSNLHF
TRBV20-1	TRBJ1-3	CSAPGGVYGNTIYF
TRBV2	TRBJ1-5	CASSAGHYSNQPQHF
TRBV2	TRBJ2-5	CASQLGTGGETQYF
TRBV15	TRBJ1-3	CATSRDRGSAGNTIYF
TRBV10-1	TRBJ2-5	CASSAMPGETQYF
TRBV7-9	TRBJ1-6	CASSSPSDRAQSPLHF
TRBV29-1	TRBJ2-7	CSVEELEGVPYEQYF
TRBV6-5	TRBJ2-7	CASIGQGANEQYF
TRBV4-3	TRBJ1-3	CASSAGGRGNTIYF
TRBV10-3	TRBJ2-6	CAISRTGTALSGANVLTF
TRBV12-5	TRBJ1-2	CASGRRGPGYGYTF
TRBV5-1	TRBJ1-2	CASSLTLAGYGYTF
TRBV12-3/TRBV12-4	TRBJ1-2	CASSGASLALNYGYTF